This TCR beta chain came from a study of blood T cell repertoires in COVID-19. Germline-derived CDR1 and CDR2 are SGHVS and FQNEAQ. This CDR3 spans 14 amino acids. V dropped 5 bases and J dropped 2; count of bases not matched to a gene: 2. Clones were sequenced by immunoSEQ multiplex PCR, and TCRdb holds only the in-frame ones, with some missing. The sample has tens of thousands of clones; over 80% are singletons. V usage is TRBV7-8 and J usage is TRBJ2-1; TRBD1 matches 8 bases. Sequencing was carried out using peripheral blood. The clonotype was recovered from a woman aged 60-75 years with active COVID-19. CDR3 amino acids: CASSADRAYNEQFF. The CDR3 coding sequence is TGTGCCAGCAGCGCGGACAGGGCCTACAATGAGCAGTTCTTC.